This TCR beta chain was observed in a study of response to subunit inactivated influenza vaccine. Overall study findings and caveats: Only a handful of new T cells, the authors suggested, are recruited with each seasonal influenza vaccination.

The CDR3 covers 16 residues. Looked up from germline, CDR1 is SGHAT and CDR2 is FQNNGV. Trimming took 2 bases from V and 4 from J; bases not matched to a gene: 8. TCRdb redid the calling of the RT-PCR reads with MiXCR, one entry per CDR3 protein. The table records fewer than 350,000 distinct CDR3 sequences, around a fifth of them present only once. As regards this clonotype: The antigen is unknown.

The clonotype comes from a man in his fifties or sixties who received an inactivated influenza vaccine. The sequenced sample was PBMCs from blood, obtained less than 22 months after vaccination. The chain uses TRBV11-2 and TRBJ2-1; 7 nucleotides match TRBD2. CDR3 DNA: TGTGCCAGCAGCTTAATCGGCGGGGGATGGTACAATGAGCAGTTCTTC. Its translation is CASSLIGGGWYNEQFF.